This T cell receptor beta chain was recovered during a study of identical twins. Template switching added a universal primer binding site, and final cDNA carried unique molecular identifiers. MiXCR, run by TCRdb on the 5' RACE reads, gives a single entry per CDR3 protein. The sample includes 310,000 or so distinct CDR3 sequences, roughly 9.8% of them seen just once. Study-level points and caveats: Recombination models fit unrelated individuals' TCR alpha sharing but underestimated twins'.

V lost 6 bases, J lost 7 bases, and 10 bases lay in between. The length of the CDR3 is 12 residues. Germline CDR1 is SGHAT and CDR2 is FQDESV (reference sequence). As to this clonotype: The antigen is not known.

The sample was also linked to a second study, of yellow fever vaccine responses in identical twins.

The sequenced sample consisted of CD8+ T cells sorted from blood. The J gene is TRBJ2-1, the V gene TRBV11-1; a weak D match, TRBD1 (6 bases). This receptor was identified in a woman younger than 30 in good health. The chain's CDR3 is CASSTGINEQFF. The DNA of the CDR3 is TGTGCCAGCAGTACAGGGATTAATGAGCAGTTCTTC.